This TCR beta chain is from a study of CD8 T cells in ankylosing spondylitis. MiXCR, run by TCRdb on the 5' RACE reads, gives a single entry per CDR3 protein. In the table there are roughly 91,000 distinct CDR3 sequences, roughly 8.3% of which are singletons. This clonotype was seen repeatedly, ten times or more. Its antigen is still unknown. Study-wide results and caveats: It was reported that disease-linked clones were significantly enriched in matched ankylosing spondylitis synovial fluid.

This CDR3 region has 16 residues. CDR1 LNHNV and CDR2 YYDKDF come from the germline V gene (reference sequence). V trimming: 0 bases; J trimming: 2 bases; junction bases outside the gene matches: 4. This receptor was taken from a male donor with ankylosing spondylitis or in good health (not recorded which). The chain employs TRBV15 and TRBJ2-1; the match to TRBD1 covers 7 bases. Sequenced input: blood, either unsorted or a sorted T cell fraction (not recorded which). CDR3 sequence (DNA): TGTGCCACCAGCAGAGAACTACAGGGGACCTACAATGAGCAGTTCTTC. Amino acid sequence: CATSRELQGTYNEQFF.